One and the same sample provided the 2 T cell receptor beta chains below, sequenced in a study of blood T cells in healthy people across ages. For the second PCR, which ran for about 7 to 11 cycles, a sample-barcoded 5' primer and a J-beta primer mix were used. TCRdb re-called the 5' RACE reads through MiXCR, storing one row per CDR3 protein. Among approximately 350,000 distinct CDR3 sequences listed, approximately 52% were seen once. Sequenced sample: blood. These receptors were taken from a man aged 60 to 75 in good health.

Ten or more counts support this clonotype. This chain links TRBV7-9 with TRBJ2-1; 8 nucleotides agree with TRBD2. Unmatched junction bases numbered 9, after V lost 5 bases and J lost 0 bases. The CDR3 is made up of 17 amino acids. CDR1 and CDR2 from the germline V gene are SEHNR and FQNEAQ (reference sequence). The CDR3 spells CASSPRRLAGSYNEQFF. The DNA for the CDR3 is TGTGCCAGCAGCCCTCGAAGGCTAGCGGGCTCCTACAATGAGCAGTTCTTC.

This clonotype was observed a few times. This sequence joins TRBV18 and TRBJ1-2; 7 positions agree with TRBD1. CDR1 is KGHSH and CDR2 is LQKENI in the germline V gene. V shed 4 bases and J 6 bases; nucleotides not matched to a gene: 8. The CDR3 consists of 14 residues. CDR3 sequence (DNA): TGTGCCAGCTCACGGATATCAGGGGGAGATGGCTACACCTTC. This gives the protein CASSRISGGDGYTF.